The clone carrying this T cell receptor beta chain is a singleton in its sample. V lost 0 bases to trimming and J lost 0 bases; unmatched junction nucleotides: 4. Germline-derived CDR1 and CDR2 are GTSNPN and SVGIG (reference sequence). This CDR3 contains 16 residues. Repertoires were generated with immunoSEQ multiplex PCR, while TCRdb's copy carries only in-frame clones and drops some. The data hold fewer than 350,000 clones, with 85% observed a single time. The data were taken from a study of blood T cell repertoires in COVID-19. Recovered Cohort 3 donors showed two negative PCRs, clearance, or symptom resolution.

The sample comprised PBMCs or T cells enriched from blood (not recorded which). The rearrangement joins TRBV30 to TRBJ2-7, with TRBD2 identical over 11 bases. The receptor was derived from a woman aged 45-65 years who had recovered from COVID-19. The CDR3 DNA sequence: TGTGCCTGGAGTGTTATAGCGGGAGGGAGCTCCTACGAGCAGTACTTC. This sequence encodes CAWSVIAGGSSYEQYF. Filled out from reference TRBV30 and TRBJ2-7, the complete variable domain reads SQTIHQWPATLVQPVGSPLSLECTVEGTSNPNLYWYRQAAGRGLQLLFYSVGIGQISSEVPQNLSASRPQDRQFILSSKKLLLSDSGFYLCAWSVIAGGSSYEQYFGPGTRLTVT.